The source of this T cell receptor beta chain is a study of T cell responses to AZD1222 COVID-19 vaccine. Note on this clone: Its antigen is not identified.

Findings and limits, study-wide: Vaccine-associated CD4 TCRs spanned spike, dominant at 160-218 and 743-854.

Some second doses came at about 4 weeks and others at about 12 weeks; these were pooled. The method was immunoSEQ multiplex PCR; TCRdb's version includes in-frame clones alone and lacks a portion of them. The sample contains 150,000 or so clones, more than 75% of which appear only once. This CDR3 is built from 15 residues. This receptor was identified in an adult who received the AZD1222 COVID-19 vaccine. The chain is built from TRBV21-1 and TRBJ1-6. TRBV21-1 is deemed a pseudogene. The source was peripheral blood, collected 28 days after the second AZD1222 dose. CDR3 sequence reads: CASSKKGVGTSPLHF. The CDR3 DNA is TGTGCCAGCAGCAAAAAAGGGGTAGGGACTTCACCCCTCCACTTT.